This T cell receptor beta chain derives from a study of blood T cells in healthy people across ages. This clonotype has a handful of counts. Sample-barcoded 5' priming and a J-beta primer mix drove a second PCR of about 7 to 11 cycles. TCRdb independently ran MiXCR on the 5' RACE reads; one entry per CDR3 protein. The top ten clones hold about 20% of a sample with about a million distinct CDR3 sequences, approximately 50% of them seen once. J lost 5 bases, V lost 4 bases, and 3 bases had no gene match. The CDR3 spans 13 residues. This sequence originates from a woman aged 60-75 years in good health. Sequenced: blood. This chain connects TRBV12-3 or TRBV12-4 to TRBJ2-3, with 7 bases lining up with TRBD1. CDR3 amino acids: CASSYTGEDTQYF. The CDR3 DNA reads TGTGCCAGCAGTTACACAGGGGAAGATACGCAGTATTTT.